This T cell receptor (beta chain) originates from a study of T cell clones after liver transplantation. Study as a whole: As an antigen-independent comparator, third-party-reactive TCRbeta sequences came from pre-transplant mixed lymphocyte reactions.

Sequenced by immunoSEQ multiplex PCR; TCRdb stores in-frame clones only, minus some. The sample lists 65,000 to 70,000 clones, nearly 95% occurring once. This CDR3 has 19 amino acids. With 0 bases clipped from V and 5 bases from J, the junction kept 9 bases outside the gene matches. Per germline, CDR1 LGHNA and CDR2 YNFKEQ. This receptor was identified in a human patient who received a liver transplant. These T cells may partly come from the graft donor. Sequenced here: CD4+ T cells from blood, sampled about 27 months after liver transplant. The chain employs TRBV4-2 and TRBJ2-1, with 14 bases lining up with TRBD2. Written as DNA, the CDR3 is TGTGCCAGCAGCCAAGATGGCAGGACTAGCGGGAGGTTCAACAATGAGCAGTTCTTC. Translated: CASSQDGRTSGRFNNEQFF.